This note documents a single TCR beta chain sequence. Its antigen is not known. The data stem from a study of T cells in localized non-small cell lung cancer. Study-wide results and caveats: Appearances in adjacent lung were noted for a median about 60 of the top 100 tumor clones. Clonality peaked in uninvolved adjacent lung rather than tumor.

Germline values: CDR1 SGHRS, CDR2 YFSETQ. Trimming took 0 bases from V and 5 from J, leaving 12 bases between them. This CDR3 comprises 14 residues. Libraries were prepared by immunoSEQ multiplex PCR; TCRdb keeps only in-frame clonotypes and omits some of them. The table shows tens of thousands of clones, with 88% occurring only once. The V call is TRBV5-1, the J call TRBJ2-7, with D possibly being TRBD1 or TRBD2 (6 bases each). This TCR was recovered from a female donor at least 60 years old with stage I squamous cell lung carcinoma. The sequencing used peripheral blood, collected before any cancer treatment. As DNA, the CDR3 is TGCGCCAGCAGCTTGGCGACTAGGGGGGACGAGCAGTACTTC. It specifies CASSLATRGDEQYF. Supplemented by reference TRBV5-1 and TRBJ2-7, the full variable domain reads KAGVTQTPRYLIKTRGQQVTLSCSPISGHRSVSWYQQTPGQGLQFLFEYFSETQRNKGNFPGRFSGRQFSNSRSEMNVSTLELGDSALYLCASSLATRGDEQYFGPGTRLTVT.